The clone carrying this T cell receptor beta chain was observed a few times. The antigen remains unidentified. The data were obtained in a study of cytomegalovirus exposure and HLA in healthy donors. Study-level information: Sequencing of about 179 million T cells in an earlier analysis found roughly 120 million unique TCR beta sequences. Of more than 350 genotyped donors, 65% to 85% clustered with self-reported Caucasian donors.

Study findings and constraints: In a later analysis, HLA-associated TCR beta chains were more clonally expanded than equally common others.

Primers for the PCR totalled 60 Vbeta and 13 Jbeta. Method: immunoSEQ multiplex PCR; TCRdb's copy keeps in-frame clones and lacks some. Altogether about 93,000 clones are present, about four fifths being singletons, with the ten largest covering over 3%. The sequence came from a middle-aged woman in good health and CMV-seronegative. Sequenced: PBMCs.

CDR3 DNA sequence: TGTGCCAGCCTCCCCGGAGGCTCTGGAAACACCATATATTTT. It codes for CASLPGGSGNTIYF. This sequence joins TRBV7-9 and TRBJ1-3, with D hard to call. The ends were cut back, 8 bases at V and 0 bases at J, with 11 bases in the middle. Germline assignment: CDR1 SEHNR and CDR2 FQNEAQ (reference sequence). The CDR3 sequence is 14 residues long.